The 21 T cell receptor beta chains given below trace back to one sample, sequenced in a study of glioma-infiltrating T cells after dendritic cell vaccination. The table came from immunoSEQ multiplex PCR; TCRdb's copy has only in-frame clones and leaves some out. The table records tens of thousands of clones, around 79% of them present only once. Here the sequenced sample was blood, taken before dendritic cell vaccination. The receptor set was obtained from a human donor with glioblastoma.

This clone was seen only a few times. The CDR3: CASSTGQGAAGYTF. CDR3 DNA sequence: TGTGCCAGTAGTACGGGACAGGGGGCTGCTGGCTACACCTTC. The chain links TRBV19 to TRBJ1-2, with 12 bases matching TRBD1. There are 14 residues in the CDR3. Trimming at V came to 4 bases and at J to 7 bases, leaving 4 bases not matched to a gene. Germline CDR1 reads LNHDA; CDR2 reads SQIVND (reference sequence).

This chain uses TRBV5-1 with TRBJ2-3, with TRBD2 identical over 9 bases. This CDR3 is built from 14 residues. V lost 3 bases and J lost 4; bases outside the gene matches: 3. From germline, CDR1 is SGHRS and CDR2 YFSETQ. CDR3 sequence: CASSYGTSSDTQYF. The CDR3 DNA is TGCGCCAGCAGCTACGGGACTAGCTCAGATACGCAGTATTTT.

This clone occurred a few times. The rearrangement uses TRBV29-1 and TRBJ1-2; D perhaps matches TRBD1 (6 bases). Trimming removed 7 bases at V and 6 bases at J, with 18 bases between. CDR1 and CDR2 from the germline V gene are SQVTM and ANQGSEA. The CDR3 contains 13 residues. The CDR3 protein is CSARDNSGHGYTF. DNA for the CDR3: TGCAGCGCTCGGGACAATTCGGGGCATGGCTACACCTTC.

The chain recombines TRBV6-1 with TRBJ2-7; 8 bases are a match to TRBD2. The V gene end was trimmed by 4 bases and the J gene end by 5 bases; junction bases not matched to a gene: 10. The length of the CDR3 is 15 residues. In germline, CDR1 is MNHNS, CDR2 SASEGT. CDR3 sequence: CASSGILAGLDEQYF. CDR3 nucleotide sequence: TGTGCCAGCAGTGGGATATTAGCGGGATTGGACGAGCAGTACTTC.

The sample holds a few counts of this clone. This chain joins TRBV6-5 and TRBJ2-3; no clear D gene. V was pared by 0 bases and J by 3 bases, with 7 bases between. The CDR3 sequence is 14 residues long. CDR1 MNHEY and CDR2 SVGAGI come from the germline V gene. The CDR3 DNA follows: TGTGCCAGCAGTTACTCGCCCTATACAGATACGCAGTATTTT. This codes for CASSYSPYTDTQYF.

The gene calls are TRBV7-6 and TRBJ1-2, with D tentatively TRBD1 (6 bases). Deletions cut 1 base from V and 0 bases from J, with 6 bases between. In germline, CDR1 is SGHVS, CDR2 FNYEAQ. The CDR3 is made up of 14 amino acids. The CDR3 here is CASSLGTANYGYTF. In DNA, the CDR3 is TGTGCCAGCAGCTTAGGGACAGCTAACTATGGCTACACCTTC.

A single count supports this clone. This chain joins TRBV5-5 and TRBJ2-3; 7 bases are a match to TRBD2. The V segment lost 4 bases and the J segment 4 bases; nucleotides outside the gene matches: 12. The germline CDR1 and CDR2 sequences are SGHKS and YYEKEE (reference sequence). The CDR3 runs 16 residues. DNA of the CDR3: TGTGCCAGCAGCCCGAAGTTTGCGGGAGTGGCAGATACGCAGTATTTT. This translates into CASSPKFAGVADTQYF.

This chain joins TRBV5-8 and TRBJ1-3; D is unresolved. Germline CDR1 SGHTS, CDR2 YDEGEE. V was shortened by 4 bases and J by 4 bases, with 12 bases between the two germline ends. The CDR3 sequence is 14 residues long. The CDR3 reads CASSAVPGGNTIYF. The CDR3 DNA is TGTGCCAGCAGCGCGGTACCGGGGGGAAACACCATATATTTT.

J is TRBJ2-4 and V is TRBV28, with 13 bases aligning to TRBD2. This CDR3 is 17 amino acids long. J was trimmed by 0 bases and V by 5 bases; bases with no gene match: 4. Germline loops: CDR1 MDHEN, CDR2 SYDVKM. CDR3 coding DNA: TGTGCCAGCAGTGTACTAGCGGGAGGGCTAGCCAAAAACATTCAGTACTTC. Residues: CASSVLAGGLAKNIQYF.

The rearrangement links TRBV7-2 to TRBJ1-1; D gene uncertain. This CDR3 is built from 13 residues. The germline gives CDR1 SGHTA, CDR2 FQGNSA. With 7 bases removed from V and 4 bases from J, the gap between germline ends came to 13 bases. As DNA, the CDR3 is TGTGCCAGCACCTTCTCCGTCGGCACTGAAGCTTTCTTT. This gives the protein CASTFSVGTEAFF.

J is TRBJ2-3 and V is TRBV7-8; 8 bases align to TRBD2. Germline V gene lookup returns CDR1 SGHVS and CDR2 FQNEAQ. V dropped 3 bases and J dropped 0; count of bases not matched to a gene: 8. The CDR3 sequence is 17 residues long. As DNA, the CDR3 is TGTGCCAGCAGCTTCTCGAGACTAGCGTGGAGCACAGATACGCAGTATTTT. Translating it yields CASSFSRLAWSTDTQYF.

This chain uses TRBV9 with TRBJ2-1; D is tentatively TRBD1 or TRBD2 (9 bases each). The germline V gene encodes CDR1 SGDLS and CDR2 YYNGEE. The CDR3 contains 20 residues. V was trimmed by 3 bases and J by 6 bases, leaving 31 bases between them. The CDR3 protein is CASSDSTGGKTSGGLNEQFF. The CDR3 DNA reads as TGTGCCAGCAGCGACTCGACAGGGGGTAAGACTAGCGGAGGGCTCAATGAGCAGTTCTTC.

J is TRBJ1-2 and V is TRBV18; D is possibly TRBD1 (6 bases). The germline V gene has CDR1 KGHSH and CDR2 LQKENI. This CDR3 spans 16 amino acids. Between the trimmed V and J ends, which lost 3 bases and 1 base, there was a span of 15 bases. The CDR3 spells CASSPQKGRGNYGYTF. Here the CDR3 DNA reads TGTGCCAGCTCACCGCAGAAGGGCAGGGGTAACTATGGCTACACCTTC. The entire variable domain, with the rest obtained from reference TRBV18 and TRBJ1-2, is as follows: NAGVMQNPRHLVRRRGQEARLRCSPMKGHSHVYWYRQLPEEGLKFMVYLQKENIIDESGMPKERFSAEFPKEGPSILRIQQVVRGDSAAYFCASSPQKGRGNYGYTFGSGTRLTVV.

This clone was picked up a small number of times. V is TRBV11-2 and J is TRBJ1-1, with 8 bases matching TRBD1. Germline CDR1 reads SGHAT; CDR2 reads FQNNGV. The CDR3 has 14 residues. The V gene end was trimmed by 6 bases and the J gene end by 4 bases; junction bases not matched to a gene: 7. CDR3 sequence: CASSFTGGTTEAFF. Written as DNA, the CDR3 is TGTGCCAGCAGTTTTACAGGGGGAACCACTGAAGCTTTCTTT.

This clone was recorded once. J is TRBJ2-7 and V is TRBV5-4; 7 bases are a match to TRBD1. Germline V gene lookup returns CDR1 SGHNT and CDR2 YYREEE (reference sequence). V trimming: 2 bases; J trimming: 6 bases; junction bases outside the gene matches: 14. This CDR3 comprises 16 residues. CDR3 nucleotide sequence: TGTGCCAGCAGCTTTCGGATCGGGCAGGGGGATCGCGAGCAGTACTTC. Translated, it gives CASSFRIGQGDREQYF.

V is TRBV10-3 and J is TRBJ2-6; unclear D gene. Germline CDR1 reads ENHRY; CDR2 reads SYGVKD. Trimming left V 8 bases short and J 1 base short, with 6 bases between. CDR3 length: 13 amino acids. The CDR3 loop reads CAIYNSGANVLTF. The CDR3 nucleotides read TGTGCCATCTACAATTCTGGGGCCAACGTCCTGACTTTC.

This clone has just one count. V gene TRBV5-4 combines with J gene TRBJ2-7, with 10 bases lining up with TRBD2. CDR1 SGHNT and CDR2 YYREEE come from the germline V gene (reference sequence). V gave up 0 bases and J gave up 10 bases; unmatched junction bases: 13. There are 16 residues in the CDR3. CDR3 residues: CASSLADRGWTSGQYF. DNA of the CDR3: TGTGCCAGCAGCTTGGCCGACAGGGGCTGGACTAGCGGACAGTACTTC.

Here the CDR3 reads CASSLAVSGTGVSGGEKLFF. For the CDR3, the DNA is TGCGCCAGCAGCTTGGCCGTGTCGGGGACAGGGGTGTCCGGCGGTGAAAAACTGTTTTTT. This chain connects TRBV5-1 to TRBJ1-4, with 10 bases lining up with TRBD1. V was pared by 0 bases and J by 7 bases, with 18 bases of the junction left unmatched. Germline values: CDR1 SGHRS, CDR2 YFSETQ. CDR3 length equals 20 residues. Drawing the rest from reference TRBV5-1 and TRBJ1-4, the complete variable domain is KAGVTQTPRYLIKTRGQQVTLSCSPISGHRSVSWYQQTPGQGLQFLFEYFSETQRNKGNFPGRFSGRQFSNSRSEMNVSTLELGDSALYLCASSLAVSGTGVSGGEKLFFGSGTQLSVL.

V and J are TRBV6-5 and TRBJ1-2; 9 nucleotides align to TRBD1. V dropped 4 bases and J dropped 1; count of bases not matched to a gene: 4. The CDR3 spans 15 residues. Germline CDR1 reads MNHEY; CDR2 reads SVGAGI. DNA for the CDR3: TGTGCCAGCAGTTCTCCGGGACAGGGTAACTATGGCTACACCTTC. Its protein product is CASSSPGQGNYGYTF.

The gene calls are TRBV7-9 and TRBJ2-6; D perhaps matches TRBD2 (5 bases). The CDR3 is 14 residues long. Trimming stripped 7 bases from V and 1 base from J, with 8 bases between. Germline V lookup: CDR1 SEHNR, CDR2 FQNEAQ (reference sequence). The CDR3 loop is CASNWESGANVLTF. CDR3 bases: TGTGCCAGCAATTGGGAGTCTGGGGCCAACGTCCTGACTTTC.

The gene calls are TRBV5-1 and TRBJ2-5; TRBD1 matches 9 bases. Looked up from germline, CDR1 is SGHRS and CDR2 is YFSETQ. The length of the CDR3 is 15 residues. J lost 7 bases, V lost 0 bases, and 7 bases had no gene match. The chain's CDR3 is CASSLGDRDRGTQYF. For the CDR3, the DNA is TGCGCCAGCAGCTTGGGGGACAGGGATAGGGGGACCCAGTACTTC. Full variable domain (remainder filled in from reference TRBV5-1 and TRBJ2-5): KAGVTQTPRYLIKTRGQQVTLSCSPISGHRSVSWYQQTPGQGLQFLFEYFSETQRNKGNFPGRFSGRQFSNSRSEMNVSTLELGDSALYLCASSLGDRDRGTQYFGPGTRLLVL.